This T cell receptor (beta chain) comes out of a study of preoperative IRX-2 immunotherapy in early breast cancer. CDR1 and CDR2 from the germline V gene are SEHNR and FQNEAQ (reference sequence). V trimming: 7 bases; J trimming: 5 bases; junction bases outside the gene matches: 10. CDR3 length: 15 residues. Treatment noted: preoperative locoregional IRX-2 cytokine immunotherapy. Samples came from a phase Ib trial of preoperative locoregional IRX-2 cytokine immunotherapy. The data were produced by immunoSEQ multiplex PCR, yet TCRdb's version contains in-frame clones alone and is incomplete. Here the sample spans 20,000 to 30,000 clones, 80% to 90% being singletons.

The source was tumor tissue, collected after IRX-2 immunotherapy. This TCR was recovered from a human donor with breast cancer. The genes are TRBV7-9 and TRBJ2-3; TRBD2 matches 9 bases. CDR3: CASTSPNSGGDTQYF. The CDR3 bases are TGTGCCAGCACCTCCCCAAATAGCGGGGGAGATACGCAGTATTTT.